These T cell receptor beta chains were read from a single sample in a study of beta chain features in type 1 diabetes. The method was immunoSEQ multiplex PCR; TCRdb's version includes in-frame clones alone and lacks a portion of them. This sample has about 290,000 clones, with roughly 8% found just once. Sequencing was carried out using central memory CD4+ T cells from blood. The receptors stem from a woman younger than 30 in good health. CDR3s include the opening cysteine and the closing phenylalanine or tryptophan. D genes are given only for firm matches. Size is omitted from some rows. Given values are once, few, many or a class for expanded clones.

d_call clone_size j_call v_call cdr3_aa cdr3_nt
NA few TRBJ2-5 TRBV20-1 CSAVVGETQYF TGCAGTGCGGTGGTTGGGGAGACCCAGTACTTC
NA few TRBJ2-1 TRBV11-3 CASSPMGFHNEQFF TGTGCCAGCAGTCCCATGGGGTTTCACAATGAGCAGTTCTTC
TRBD1 few TRBJ1-5 TRBV29-1 CSPGGGTGANQPQHF TGCAGCCCCGGTGGGGGCACAGGGGCCAATCAGCCCCAGCATTTT
TRBD1 NA TRBJ2-2 TRBV15 CATSSRDRGTGELFF TGTGCCACCAGCTCCCGGGACAGGGGAACCGGGGAGCTGTTTTTT
NA few TRBJ2-1 TRBV7-2 CASSLARRGSYNEQFF TGTGCCAGCAGCTTAGCGCGGCGGGGATCCTACAATGAGCAGTTCTTC
NA few TRBJ2-3 TRBV29-1 CSVAGRDRTDTQYF TGCAGCGTTGCGGGGCGGGATCGCACAGATACGCAGTATTTT
NA few TRBJ2-1 TRBV5-5 CASRVTGSYNEQFF TGTGCCAGCAGAGTTACAGGGTCCTACAATGAGCAGTTCTTC
NA NA TRBJ1-4 TRBV6-6 CASSRVNEKLFF TGTGCCAGCAGCAGAGTGAATGAAAAACTGTTTTTT
TRBD1 NA TRBJ2-2 TRBV14 CASSQDWGTGFTGELFF TGTGCCAGCAGCCAAGATTGGGGGACAGGGTTCACCGGGGAGCTGTTTTTT
NA few TRBJ2-7 TRBV29-1 CSVVGQSPEQYF TGCAGCGTTGTAGGACAGTCCCCCGAGCAGTACTTC
NA few TRBJ2-6 TRBV29-1 CSPGVAGANVLTF TGCAGCCCCGGGGTAGCGGGGGCCAACGTCCTGACTTTC